This T cell receptor (beta chain) was sequenced during a study of T-cell memory formation after mild COVID-19. Trimming removed 1 base from V and 7 bases from J, with 5 bases in between. Germline loops: CDR1 SGHAT, CDR2 FQNNGV. The CDR3 spans 11 residues. TCRdb ran MiXCR on the 5' RACE reads and lists one entry per CDR3 protein. The sample contains under 150,000 distinct CDR3 sequences, about 24% of which appear only once. This sequence joins TRBV11-2 and TRBJ2-7, with D unresolved. The source of this sequence is a man in his late teens or twenties who had mild COVID-19 (a few samples of this study predate the infection). Cell type and time point are not known. Sequencing was performed on PBMCs or a T cell subset sorted from them (not recorded which). The CDR3 reads CASSLGQEQYF. The CDR3 DNA follows: TGTGCCAGCAGCTTAGGTCAGGAGCAGTACTTC.